What follows is one TCR beta chain and its context. The antigen is not known. The record originates from a study of shared clonotypes between healthy human individuals. With V trimmed by 2 bases and J by 5 bases, 7 bases remained unmatched. The germline gives CDR1 SGHRS, CDR2 YFSETQ. The CDR3 extends over 15 amino acids. Findings and caveats of the study: Sequencing depth was predicted to influence how clonotypes are shared among donors. Rarefaction gave evidence that sorted-subset sequencing remained incomplete despite large depth. Around 5% was the fraction of naive CD4 clonotypes found shared across several donors.

Sorted-subset replicate PCRs used 150 to 200 ng DNA, 30,000 or so T cell genomes. Libraries were prepared by immunoSEQ multiplex PCR; TCRdb keeps only in-frame clonotypes and omits some of them. The table has a few hundred thousand clones, approximately 97% seen once. Sequenced input: naive CD4+ T cells sorted from blood. Subset: CD45RA+ positively selected. V gene TRBV5-1 combines with J gene TRBJ2-5, with TRBD2 matching over 9 bases. The TCR sequence derives from a woman aged 25 to 39 in good health. Here the CDR3 DNA reads TGCGCCAGCAGCTTTGATAGCGGGAGAGCGGAGACCCAGTACTTC. It encodes CASSFDSGRAETQYF.